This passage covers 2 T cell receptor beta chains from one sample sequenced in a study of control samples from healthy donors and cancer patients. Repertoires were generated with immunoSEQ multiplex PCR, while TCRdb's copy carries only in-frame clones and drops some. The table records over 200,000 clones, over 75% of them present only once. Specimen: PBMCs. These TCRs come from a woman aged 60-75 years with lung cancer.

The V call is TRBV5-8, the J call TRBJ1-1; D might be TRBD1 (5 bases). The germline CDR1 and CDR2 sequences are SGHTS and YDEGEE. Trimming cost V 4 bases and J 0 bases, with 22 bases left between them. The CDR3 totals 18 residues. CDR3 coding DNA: TGTGCCAGCAGCCCCGGGGCCCTCAGTTCACTTATGAACACTGAAGCTTTCTTT. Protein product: CASSPGALSSLMNTEAFF.

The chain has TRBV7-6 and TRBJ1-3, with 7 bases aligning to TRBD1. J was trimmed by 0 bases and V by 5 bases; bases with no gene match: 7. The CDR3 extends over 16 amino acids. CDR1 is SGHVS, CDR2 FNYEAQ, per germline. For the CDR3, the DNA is TGTGCCAGCAGCGGAGCCAGGGGGAGCTCTGGAAACACCATATATTTT. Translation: CASSGARGSSGNTIYF.